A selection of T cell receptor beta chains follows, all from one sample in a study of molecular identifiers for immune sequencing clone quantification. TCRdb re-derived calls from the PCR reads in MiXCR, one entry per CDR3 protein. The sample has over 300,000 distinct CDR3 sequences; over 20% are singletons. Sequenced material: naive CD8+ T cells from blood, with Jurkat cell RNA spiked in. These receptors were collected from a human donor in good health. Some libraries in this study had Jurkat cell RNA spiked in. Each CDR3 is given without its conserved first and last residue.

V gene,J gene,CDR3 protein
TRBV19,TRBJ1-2,ASSKEGRGPGGYT
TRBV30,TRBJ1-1,AWSRVNTEAF
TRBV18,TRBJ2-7,ASSTGLASYEQY
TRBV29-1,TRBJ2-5,SVVGLGGQETQY
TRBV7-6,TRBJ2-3,ASVGGSEDTQY
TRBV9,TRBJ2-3,ASSTPRVVRASDTQY
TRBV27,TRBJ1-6,ASSLGGGGSPLH
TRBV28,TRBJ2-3,ASSLYWDRGDPDTQY
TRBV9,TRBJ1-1,ASSPPRGVEAF
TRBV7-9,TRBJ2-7,ASSETRTASYEQY
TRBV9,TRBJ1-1,ASSVDRGLGMNTEAF
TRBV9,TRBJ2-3,ASSVGESSTDTQY
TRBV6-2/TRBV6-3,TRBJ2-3,ASSSRAADTQY
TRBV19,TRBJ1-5,ASSISSNQPQH
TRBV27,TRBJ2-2,ASSLRHGELF
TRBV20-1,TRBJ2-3,SARGGATDTQY
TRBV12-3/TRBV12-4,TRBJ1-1,ASSLGFRETNTEAF
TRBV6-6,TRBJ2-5,ASSASGGTETQY
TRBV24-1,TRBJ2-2,ATSDLGGGELF
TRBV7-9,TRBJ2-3,ASSLVLGYRRGDHTDTQY
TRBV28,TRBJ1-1,ASSFVGTGRGTEAF
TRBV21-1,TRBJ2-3,ASSTGQHHRGETDTQY
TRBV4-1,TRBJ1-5,ASSRSLQGGQPQH
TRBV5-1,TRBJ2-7,ASSNWGTGVYEQY
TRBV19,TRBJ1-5,ATHQGNQPQH
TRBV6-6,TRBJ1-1,ASRPGQGRDLEAF
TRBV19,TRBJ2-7,ASSIRAGEEQY
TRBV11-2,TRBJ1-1,ASSSIGPEAF
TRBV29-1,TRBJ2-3,SVGVWSGSTDTQY
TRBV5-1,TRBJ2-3,ASSWRGQAVVDTQY
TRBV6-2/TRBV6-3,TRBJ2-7,ASNYLGQAYEQY
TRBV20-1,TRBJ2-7,SARPTGRAFSYEQY
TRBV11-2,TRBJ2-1,ASSSSSNEQF
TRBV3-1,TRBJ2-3,ASSRDGITLTDTQY
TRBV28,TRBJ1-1,ASSPPRSEAF
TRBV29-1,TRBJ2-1,SVVRDRNRNEQF
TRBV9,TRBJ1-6,ASSVEQGAGSPLH